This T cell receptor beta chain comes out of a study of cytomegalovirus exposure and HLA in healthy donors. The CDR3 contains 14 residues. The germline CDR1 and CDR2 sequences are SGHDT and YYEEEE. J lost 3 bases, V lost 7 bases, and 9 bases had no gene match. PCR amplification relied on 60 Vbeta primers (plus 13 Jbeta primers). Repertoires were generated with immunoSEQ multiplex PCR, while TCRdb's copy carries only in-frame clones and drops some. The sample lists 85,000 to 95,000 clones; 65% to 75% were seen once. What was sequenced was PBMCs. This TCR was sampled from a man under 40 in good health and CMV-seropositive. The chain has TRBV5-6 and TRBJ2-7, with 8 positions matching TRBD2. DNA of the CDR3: TGTGCCAGCTTCCGCTCGGGGGGGGGCTACGAGCAGTACTTC. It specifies CASFRSGGGYEQYF.